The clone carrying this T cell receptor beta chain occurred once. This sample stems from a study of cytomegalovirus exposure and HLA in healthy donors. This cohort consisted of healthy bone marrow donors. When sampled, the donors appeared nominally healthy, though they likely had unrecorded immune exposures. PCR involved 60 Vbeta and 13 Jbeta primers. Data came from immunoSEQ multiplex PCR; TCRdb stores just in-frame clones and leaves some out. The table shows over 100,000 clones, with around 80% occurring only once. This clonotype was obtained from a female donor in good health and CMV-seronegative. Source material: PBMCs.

CDR3 region: CASSHSGEDGYTF. CDR3 nucleotide sequence: TGTGCCAGCAGCCATTCCGGGGAAGATGGCTACACCTTC. The chain has TRBV9 and TRBJ1-2, with unresolved D. Trimming cost V 4 bases and J 6 bases, with 13 bases left between them. The length of the CDR3 is 13 residues. Germline assignment: CDR1 SGDLS and CDR2 YYNGEE.